These 20 T cell receptor beta chains were sequenced from one sample in a study of cytomegalovirus exposure and HLA in healthy donors. 13 Jbeta primers and 60 Vbeta primers were used for the PCR. The method was immunoSEQ multiplex PCR; TCRdb's version includes in-frame clones alone and lacks a portion of them. The data show some 65,000 clones, with around 73% seen just once and approximately 2.9% held by the top ten. Source material: PBMCs. The receptors derive from a girl between 5 and 17 years old in good health and CMV-seropositive.

This chain uses TRBV2 with TRBJ2-1, with 10 bases that match TRBD2. The J segment lost 1 base and the V segment lost 8 bases, leaving 8 bases of the junction unmatched. Germline CDR1 is SNHLY and CDR2 is FYNNEI. The CDR3 has 16 residues. CDR3 amino acids: CASGLAVGGSYNEQFF. CDR3 nucleotide sequence: TGTGCCAGCGGACTAGCGGTTGGTGGGTCCTACAATGAGCAGTTCTTC.

This sequence joins TRBV5-4 and TRBJ1-2, with 11 bases that match TRBD1. CDR1 is SGHNT and CDR2 is YYREEE in the germline V gene (reference sequence). This CDR3 is built from 16 residues. V was pared by 4 bases and J by 3 bases, with 8 bases of the junction left unmatched. The CDR3 bases are TGTGCCAGCAGCCCGCGGACAGGGGGCAAAGACTATGGCTACACCTTC. The encoded protein is CASSPRTGGKDYGYTF.

The chain uses TRBV28 and TRBJ2-1, with D tentatively TRBD1 (6 bases). This CDR3 spans 14 amino acids. CDR1 and CDR2 from the germline V gene are MDHEN and SYDVKM. V lost 6 bases and J 5 bases, leaving 14 bases between the germline ends. The CDR3 loop is CASSSGANDNEQFF. DNA for the CDR3: TGTGCCAGCAGCTCAGGGGCGAACGACAATGAGCAGTTCTTC.

The chain links TRBV10-2 to TRBJ1-2, with a weak D call TRBD1 (6 bases). CDR1 and CDR2 (germline): WSHSY, SAAADI. V lost 2 bases to trimming and J lost 5 bases, with 12 bases between them. The CDR3 consists of 14 residues. CDR3 residues: CASSEDGTIYGYTF. In DNA form, the CDR3 reads TGCGCCAGCAGTGAGGACGGGACAATTTATGGCTACACCTTC.

The chain has TRBV10-3 and TRBJ2-7, with TRBD1 matching over 10 bases. V lost 5 bases and J lost 5; bases outside the gene matches: 24. The CDR3 totals 20 residues. Germline loops: CDR1 ENHRY, CDR2 SYGVKD. CDR3 loop: CAISPIERADRGRELNEQYF. The CDR3 DNA reads TGTGCCATCAGTCCTATCGAACGCGCCGACAGGGGGCGCGAGCTTAACGAGCAGTACTTC.

V usage is TRBV28 and J usage is TRBJ1-2, with 7 positions matching TRBD1. Germline values: CDR1 MDHEN, CDR2 SYDVKM. The CDR3 is 17 residues long. V lost 6 bases, J lost 3 bases, and 16 bases stayed unmatched. This CDR3 is CASSAFPQGSEDYGYTF. The CDR3, as DNA: TGTGCCAGCAGCGCCTTTCCACAGGGGTCTGAGGACTATGGCTACACCTTC.

The gene calls are TRBV5-4 and TRBJ1-4; TRBD1 is a possible D gene (5 bases). The germline CDR1 and CDR2 sequences are SGHNT and YYREEE (reference sequence). The CDR3 consists of 17 residues. Trimming took off 0 bases at V and 6 bases at J, with 18 bases between the two ends. This CDR3 reads CASSLAGQGGTYEKLFF. CDR3 nucleotide sequence: TGTGCCAGCAGCTTGGCGGGTCAGGGAGGAACCTATGAAAAACTGTTTTTT. Supplemented by reference TRBV5-4 and TRBJ1-4, the full variable domain reads ETGVTQSPTHLIKTRGQQVTLRCSSQSGHNTVSWYQQALGQGPQFIFQYYREEENGRGNFPPRFSGLQFPNYSSELNVNALELDDSALYLCASSLAGQGGTYEKLFFGSGTQLSVL.

This sequence joins TRBV7-8 and TRBJ2-3, with TRBD2 identical over 10 bases. The germline gives CDR1 SGHVS, CDR2 FQNEAQ. V dropped 7 bases and J dropped 1; count of bases not matched to a gene: 8. The CDR3 runs to 16 residues. The CDR3 sequence: CASTSSGGQGTDTQYF. The CDR3 coding sequence is TGTGCCAGCACCTCTAGCGGGGGTCAAGGCACAGATACGCAGTATTTT.

The chain joins TRBV25-1 to TRBJ2-1; 9 bases agree with TRBD2. The ends lost 7 bases at V and 4 bases at J; junction bases unmatched: 8. The CDR3 sequence is 15 residues long. CDR1 MGHDK and CDR2 SYGVNS come from the germline V gene. CDR3 sequence reads: CASTRSGGTYNEQFF. The CDR3, as DNA: TGTGCCAGCACAAGAAGCGGGGGGACGTACAATGAGCAGTTCTTC.

V is TRBV4-1 and J is TRBJ2-6, with 10 bases aligning to TRBD1. This CDR3 spans 20 amino acids. The trim removed 5 bases at V and 0 bases at J, leaving 13 bases unmatched. Germline CDR1 reads MGHRA; CDR2 reads YSYEKL. Here the CDR3 reads CASSYRLTGTGDSGANVLTF. The CDR3 coding sequence is TGCGCCAGCAGCTACCGACTGACCGGGACAGGGGACTCTGGGGCCAACGTCCTGACTTTC.

This clone came up a few times. The chain recombines TRBV28 with TRBJ1-1; TRBD1 is a possible D gene (6 bases). V shed 7 bases and J shed 1 base, with 16 bases lying between them. The germline V gene has CDR1 MDHEN and CDR2 SYDVKM. CDR3 length equals 15 residues. Here the CDR3 reads CASKGVPPSNTEAFF. The CDR3 region has the DNA TGTGCCAGCAAGGGGGTCCCCCCGTCGAACACTGAAGCTTTCTTT. Using reference TRBV28 and TRBJ1-1 for the parts outside the CDR3, the full variable domain is DVKVTQSSRYLVKRTGEKVFLECVQDMDHENMFWYRQDPGLGLRLIYFSYDVKMKEKGDIPEGYSVSREKKERFSLILESASTNQTSMYLCASKGVPPSNTEAFFGQGTRLTVV.

V gene TRBV27 combines with J gene TRBJ2-7; possibly TRBD1 for D (7 bases). V was shortened by 5 bases and J by 7 bases, with 18 bases between the two germline ends. Germline assignment: CDR1 MNHEY and CDR2 SMNVEV (reference sequence). CDR3 length: 14 residues. The DNA for the CDR3 is TGTGCCAGCAGTCCATTCGCGGAGGGGGCTGAGCAGTACTTC. Amino acid sequence: CASSPFAEGAEQYF.

The gene calls are TRBV7-9 and TRBJ2-3, with 7 bases lining up with TRBD2. CDR1 SEHNR and CDR2 FQNEAQ come from the germline V gene (reference sequence). Losses at the gene ends were 3 bases for V and 6 bases for J; bases not matched to a gene: 3. The CDR3 contains 13 residues. CDR3 protein: CASSFTSVDTQYF. CDR3 in DNA: TGTGCCAGCAGCTTCACTAGCGTGGATACGCAGTATTTT.

This chain uses TRBV6-4 with TRBJ2-7; 14 positions match TRBD2. V gave up 5 bases and J gave up 0 bases; unmatched junction bases: 3. The germline CDR1 and CDR2 sequences are MRHNA and SNTAGT. The CDR3 sequence is 16 residues long. The CDR3 DNA sequence: TGTGCCAGCAGTCGGACTAGCGGGAGGAGCTCCTACGAGCAGTACTTC. Protein: CASSRTSGRSSYEQYF.

Remarks on this clone: The sample has other DNA sequences that encode this CDR3 too. The rearrangement joins TRBV29-1 to TRBJ2-7; TRBD2 is a possible D gene (5 bases). The CDR3 has 12 residues. Trimming took 7 bases from V and 6 from J, leaving 16 bases between them. Looked up from germline, CDR1 is SQVTM and CDR2 is ANQGSEA. CDR3 region: CSAGWGDREQYF. The CDR3 nucleotides read TGCAGCGCCGGCTGGGGAGACCGCGAGCAGTACTTC.

V is TRBV20-1 and J is TRBJ1-1, with D hard to call. This CDR3 comprises 11 residues. The V gene's germline CDR1 is DFQATT and CDR2 SNEGSKA (reference sequence). The V and J ends lost 4 bases and 3 bases respectively, with 6 bases between them. The CDR3 spells CSANFYTEAFF. DNA of the CDR3: TGCAGTGCTAACTTTTACACTGAAGCTTTCTTT.

The chain uses TRBV28 and TRBJ1-4, with D perhaps TRBD1 (5 bases). The V gene lost 4 bases and the J gene lost 0 bases, with 12 bases spanning the gap. CDR3 length: 16 residues. Germline V gives CDR1 MDHEN, CDR2 SYDVKM. CDR3 sequence reads: CASSSRQKATNEKLFF. CDR3 coding DNA: TGTGCCAGCAGTTCGCGACAGAAAGCAACTAATGAAAAACTGTTTTTT.

This chain joins TRBV5-4 and TRBJ2-1; TRBD2 matches at 13 bases. Trimming cost V 4 bases and J 7 bases; bases outside gene matches: 11. This CDR3 is 17 amino acids long. Germline CDR1 and CDR2: SGHNT and YYREEE (reference sequence). CDR3: CASSPNGLAGVRNEQFF. The CDR3 DNA reads TGTGCCAGCAGCCCCAATGGACTAGCGGGAGTGCGGAATGAGCAGTTCTTC.

The J gene is TRBJ2-1, the V gene TRBV7-9; 9 positions match TRBD2. CDR3 size: 15 residues. Germline lookup yields CDR1 SEHNR and CDR2 FQNEAQ (reference sequence). The V gene end was trimmed by 3 bases and the J gene end by 7 bases; junction bases not matched to a gene: 7. The DNA of the CDR3 is TGTGCCAGCAGCTTGTCTAGCGGGAAGGGGAATGAGCAGTTCTTC. Protein: CASSLSSGKGNEQFF.

The rearrangement joins TRBV27 to TRBJ2-2; D might be TRBD1 (5 bases). V lost 9 bases and J 10 bases, leaving 12 bases between the germline ends. Germline V gene sequence: CDR1 MNHEY, CDR2 SMNVEV (reference sequence). CDR3 size: 11 residues. The CDR3 bases are TGTGCCAGTACCCAGGGTTCGGAGCTGTTTTTT. The encoded protein is CASTQGSELFF.